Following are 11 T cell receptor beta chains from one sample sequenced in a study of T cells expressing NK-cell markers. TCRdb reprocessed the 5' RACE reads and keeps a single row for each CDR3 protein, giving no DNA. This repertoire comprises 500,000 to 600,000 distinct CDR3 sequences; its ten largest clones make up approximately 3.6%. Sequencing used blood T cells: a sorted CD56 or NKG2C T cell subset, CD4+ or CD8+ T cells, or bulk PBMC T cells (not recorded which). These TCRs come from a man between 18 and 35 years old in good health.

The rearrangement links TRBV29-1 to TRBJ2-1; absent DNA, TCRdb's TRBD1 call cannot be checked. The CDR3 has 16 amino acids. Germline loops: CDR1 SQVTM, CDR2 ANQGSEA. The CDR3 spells CSVEEGRGVNGNEQFF.

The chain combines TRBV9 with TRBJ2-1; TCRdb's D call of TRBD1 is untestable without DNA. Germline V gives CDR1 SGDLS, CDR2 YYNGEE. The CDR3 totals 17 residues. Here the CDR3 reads CASSPQGTPSSYNEQFF.

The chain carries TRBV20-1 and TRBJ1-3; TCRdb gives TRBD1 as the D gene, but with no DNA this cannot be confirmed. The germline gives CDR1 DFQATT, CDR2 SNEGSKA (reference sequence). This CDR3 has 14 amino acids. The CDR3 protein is CSAPQGAAGNTIYF.

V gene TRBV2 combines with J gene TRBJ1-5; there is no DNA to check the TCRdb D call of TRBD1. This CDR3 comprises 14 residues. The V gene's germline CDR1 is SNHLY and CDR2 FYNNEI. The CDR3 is CASLGAGKNQPQHF.

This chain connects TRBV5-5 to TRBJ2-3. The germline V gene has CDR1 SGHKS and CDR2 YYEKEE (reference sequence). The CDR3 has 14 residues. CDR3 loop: CASSLGTRSDTQYF.

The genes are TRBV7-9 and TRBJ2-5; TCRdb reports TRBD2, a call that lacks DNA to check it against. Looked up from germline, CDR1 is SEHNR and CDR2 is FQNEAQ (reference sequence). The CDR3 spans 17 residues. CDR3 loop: CASSSQLTSGNQETQYF.

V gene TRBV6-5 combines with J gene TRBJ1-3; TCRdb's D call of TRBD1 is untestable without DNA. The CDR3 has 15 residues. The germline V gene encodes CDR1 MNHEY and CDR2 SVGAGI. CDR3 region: CASSRQAGSGNTIYF.

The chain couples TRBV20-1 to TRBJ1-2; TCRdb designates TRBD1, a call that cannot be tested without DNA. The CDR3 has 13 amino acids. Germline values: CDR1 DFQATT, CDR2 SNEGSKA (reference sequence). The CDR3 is CSAVLQGDYGYTF.

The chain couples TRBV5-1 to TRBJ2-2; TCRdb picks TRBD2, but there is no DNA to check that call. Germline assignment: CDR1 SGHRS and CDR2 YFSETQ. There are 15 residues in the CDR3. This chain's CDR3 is CASSLGTTGHGELFF.

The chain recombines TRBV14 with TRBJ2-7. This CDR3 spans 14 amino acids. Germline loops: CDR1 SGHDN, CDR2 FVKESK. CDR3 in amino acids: CASTLYRDSYEQYF.

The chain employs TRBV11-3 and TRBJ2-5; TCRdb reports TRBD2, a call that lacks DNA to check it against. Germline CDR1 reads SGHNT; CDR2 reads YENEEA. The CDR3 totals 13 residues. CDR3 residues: CASSHGERETQYF.